This TCR beta chain was found in a study of cytomegalovirus exposure and HLA in healthy donors. Turning to the study itself: Earlier results showed approximately 120 million unique TCR beta sequences derived from approximately 180 million T cells. Findings and limits, study-wide: A later analysis associated 16,951 TCR beta sequences with HLA alleles at a 0.05 false discovery rate. Prediction of most subjects' HLA-A and HLA-B alleles by TCR beta sequences was reportedly accurate.

Worth noting for this clone: What it recognizes is unknown.

60 Vbeta and 13 Jbeta primers were used in PCR. Profiling relied on immunoSEQ multiplex PCR, and the TCRdb table lists in-frame clones only, not all of them. The repertoire holds around 140,000 clones, with around four fifths as singletons. The sample consisted of PBMCs. This clonotype was obtained from a male donor in good health and CMV-seronegative.

CDR3 in amino acids: CASSQDRGNYGYTF. In DNA form, the CDR3 reads TGTGCCAGCAGCCAAGACAGGGGAAACTATGGCTACACCTTC. The chain links TRBV4-2 to TRBJ1-2, with a weak D call TRBD1 (6 bases). The CDR3 is made up of 14 amino acids. Germline V gene data show CDR1 as LGHNA and CDR2 as YNFKEQ. Trimming took off 0 bases at V and 2 bases at J, with 7 bases between the two ends.